Here is one T cell receptor (beta chain) with its context. This clonotype was picked up many times. This receptor's antigen is unknown. No quality values exist for individual bases; no much larger clone is one base distant. The data stem from a study of T cells in Graves' hyperthyroidism and ophthalmopathy (dated by TCRdb to about 2019). With regard to the full study: Peripheral blood samples were taken at initial diagnosis, before any treatment was given. A discovery cohort of roughly 100 patients, roughly 45 with Graves' ophthalmopathy and over 55 with stable Graves' hyperthyroidism, was used to find distinguishing TCR V-J signatures. An independent validation cohort of about 20 hyperthyroidism patients and about 16 patients who later progressed to ophthalmopathy tested prospective prediction of ophthalmopathy. For training and testing, the approximately 92 patients in the discovery cohort were randomly divided in a 7:3 ratio. In addition, the study compared T-cell repertoires in thyroid tissue and in blood from roughly 6 Graves' hyperthyroidism patients. After blood sampling, hyperthyroidism patients were treated with methimazole at a starting dose of 30 mg daily, and ophthalmopathy patients were treated with high-dose intravenous methylprednisolone. According to the paper, TCR Vbeta CDR3 sequencing was carried out on over 130 peripheral blood samples, which came from over 40 ophthalmopathy, roughly 75 hyperthyroidism and approximately 17 progressor patients. What the authors observed across the whole study: Most expanded thyroid clonotypes (frequency above 0.001) were also detected in blood, suggesting blood repertoires may reflect thyroid immune responses. During validation, the model predicted progression to ophthalmopathy a median of approximately 6.5 months ahead of onset, with just under 71% sensitivity and more than 72% specificity. A model built on a 13 V-J signature distinguished ophthalmopathy from stable hyperthyroidism, reaching roughly 88% sensitivity and approximately 81% specificity in cross-validation and 80%/75% in testing. Sample size was not statistically predetermined, and blinding of investigators to group allocation was not performed.

The TCR beta CDR3 regions were amplified from the RNA transcripts. For the first round of RT-PCR on the TCR CDR3, the HTBI primer set was used together with the Qiagen OneStep RT-PCR kit. A second multiplex PCR round built the libraries, followed by size selection and purification. Paired-end sequencing of the libraries was performed with 100 bp reads on an Illumina HiSeq2000. Under the source paper's analysis protocol: SOAPnuke was used to process the raw data, removing reads that contained adapters or uncalled bases, had a mean Phred below 15, or lacked an exact match to the constant primer or identifier. High-quality paired reads were merged using COPE v1.2.5, and each unique nucleotide sequence was defined as a clonotype. MiTCR v1.1 was used to align the clonotypes against IMGT TRBV, TRBD and TRBJ reference segments. The analysis included only V-J combinations with a frequency above 0.0001, which together covered more than 99% of the repertoires. A TCS score was defined as the ratio of F50 (clonal expansion) to E x V (chaos), with BLOSUM62-based TCRdist applied between CDR3 peptides within each V-J. Welch's t-statistics and random forest reduced around 510 V-J features to 10 to 15, which were used in a naive Bayes classifier (R e1071). TCRdb reanalyzed the raw reads on its own, using fastp at Q25 for trimming and MiXCR for clone calling, and kept in-frame beta chains. Merged by CDR3 protein, the rows form single entries marked with the most common genes and DNA. TCRdb's processing, not the authors', yielded these V and J calls. The sample table records 600,000 or so distinct CDR3 sequences; approximately 15% of these occur just once. About 12% of the sample comes from the top ten.

In the ophthalmopathy patients, disease was moderately to severely active, with a Clinical Activity Score of 3 or more, a NOSPECS grade of 4 or more, and a duration of less than 3 months. Patients with uncontrolled infections, other autoimmune diseases, pregnancy or lactation were excluded. Diagnoses were based on clinical symptoms, serum thyroxine and TRAb, thyroid ultrasound and orbital computed tomography. PBMCs were isolated from 10 ml of fresh peripheral blood by Ficoll-Paque density gradient centrifugation. Total RNA was extracted with Trizol reagent, and quality was checked on an Agilent 2100 Bioanalyzer. V has 7 bases trimmed and J has 2 bases trimmed; junction bases matching no gene number 9. Reading from cysteine to phenylalanine, the CDR3 counts 15 amino acids. Only CDR3 DNA remains: 45 bases, in frame from the first base. Based on the germline V gene, the CDR1 and CDR2 sequences are MDHEN and SYDVKM.

The sequenced material came from blood. This TCR was sampled from a woman aged 45-65 years with Graves' ophthalmopathy. This sequence uses TRBV28 and TRBJ2-3, with 7 bases matching TRBD1. DNA sequence: TGTGCCAGCAACCCGACAGGGCCACCCACAGATACGCAGTATTTT. This yields the protein CASNPTGPPTDTQYF.